The next 8 T cell receptor beta chains were all read from a single sample in a study of neurological immune-mediated disorders. Indicated time point: longitudinal time-point 1 (baseline). TCRdb called the 5' RACE reads again in MiXCR, with one record for every CDR3 protein. The repertoire holds 40,000 or so distinct CDR3 sequences, with under 4% as singletons. The specimen was PBMCs. Every receptor here comes from a woman in her sixties with multiple sclerosis.

This clonotype has at least ten counts. The chain recombines TRBV20-1 with TRBJ2-7, with D perhaps TRBD2 (6 bases). There are 14 residues in the CDR3. Germline V gene lookup returns CDR1 DFQATT and CDR2 SNEGSKA (reference sequence). Trimming cost V 6 bases and J 0 bases, with 15 bases left between them. The CDR3 nucleotides read TGCAGTGCATCCGGGGGTAAAATCTCCTACGAGCAGTACTTC. Translation gives CSASGGKISYEQYF.

In this sample, this clonotype turned up a few times. V and J are TRBV15 and TRBJ2-1, with 11 nucleotides matching TRBD2. Germline-derived CDR1 and CDR2 are LNHNV and YYDKDF (reference sequence). The V gene end was trimmed by 3 bases and the J gene end by 4 bases; junction bases not matched to a gene: 8. This CDR3 has 17 amino acids. CDR3 amino acids: CATSSERLAGQYNEQFF. CDR3 nucleotides: TGTGCCACCAGCAGTGAACGACTAGCGGGACAATACAATGAGCAGTTCTTC.

In its sample, this clonotype was seen many times. The J gene is TRBJ1-4, the V gene TRBV5-1; TRBD1 matches 10 bases. Germline V CDR1 and CDR2: SGHRS, YFSETQ. The CDR3 totals 14 residues. V lost 4 bases, J lost 8 bases, and 5 bases stayed unmatched. DNA of the CDR3: TGCGCCAGCAGCCTGACAGGGGGCAAGGAAAAACTGTTTTTT. Translating gives CASSLTGGKEKLFF.

This clonotype came up many times. The chain links TRBV4-1 to TRBJ1-2, with 8 nucleotides matching TRBD1. The germline CDR1 and CDR2 sequences are MGHRA and YSYEKL. V shed 6 bases and J 4 bases; nucleotides not matched to a gene: 22. The CDR3 covers 19 residues. CDR3 coding DNA: TGCGCCAGCAGTCTAACAACCTTCGACAGGGGAGGAAGTGTCTATGGCTACACCTTC. Translated: CASSLTTFDRGGSVYGYTF.

This clonotype was observed at least ten times. The chain is built from TRBV29-1 and TRBJ2-2, with 8 bases identical to TRBD1. CDR3 length: 13 residues. Germline V gene lookup returns CDR1 SQVTM and CDR2 ANQGSEA. Trimming removed 3 bases from V and 5 bases from J; junction bases left unmatched: 2. CDR3 region: CSVDRGLTGELFF. The DNA of the CDR3 is TGCAGCGTTGACAGGGGGCTAACCGGGGAGCTGTTTTTT.

This clonotype was recorded many times. The chain combines TRBV7-2 with TRBJ1-1; 7 bases line up with TRBD1. The CDR3 has 15 residues. CDR1 is SGHTA and CDR2 is FQGNSA in the germline V gene. Unmatched junction bases numbered 8, after V lost 2 bases and J lost 5 bases. CDR3 protein: CASSLTGPGGTEAFF. The CDR3 DNA follows: TGTGCCAGCAGCTTAACCGGGCCAGGGGGGACTGAAGCTTTCTTT.

DNA for the CDR3: TGTGCCAGCAGATCAGGGGGCTCCTACAATGAGCAGTTCTTC. This codes for CASRSGGSYNEQFF. This chain joins TRBV3-1 and TRBJ2-1, with 7 bases lining up with TRBD1. Germline loops: CDR1 LGHDT, CDR2 YNNKEL (reference sequence). This CDR3 has 14 amino acids. Germline trimming cut 6 bases from V and 0 bases from J; bases unmatched to any gene: 2.

This clonotype came up many times. The V call is TRBV12-3 or TRBV12-4, the J call TRBJ1-1; D is possibly TRBD1 (5 bases). The CDR3 loop spans 12 amino acids. The V end lost 7 bases, the J end lost 5 bases, and 11 bases lay between the germline ends. The CDR3 DNA reads as TGTGCCAGCATACCAGGGAAGACTGAAGCTTTCTTT. It yields the protein CASIPGKTEAFF.